The 21 T cell receptor beta chains given below trace back to one sample, sequenced in a study of cytomegalovirus exposure and HLA in healthy donors. This table comes from immunoSEQ multiplex PCR, and its TCRdb copy is limited to in-frame clones, with some not included. The sample has 190,000 or so clones, about 79% seen once. Sequencing was done on a sample of PBMCs. Source of these receptors: a woman younger than 45 in good health and CMV-seropositive.

DNA for the CDR3: TGTGCCAGCAGGTACAGCCAGAATCAGCCCCAGCATTTT. As protein: CASRYSQNQPQHF. V usage is TRBV2 and J usage is TRBJ1-5, with D unresolved. CDR1 is SNHLY and CDR2 is FYNNEI in the germline V gene. This CDR3 has 13 residues. V lost 6 bases and J lost 4, with 10 bases in between.

The sample holds a few counts of this clone. This chain connects TRBV28 to TRBJ1-5; TRBD1 matches 7 bases. V lost 6 bases to trimming and J lost 4 bases; unmatched junction nucleotides: 6. The CDR3 sequence is 14 residues long. From germline, CDR1 is MDHEN and CDR2 SYDVKM. The CDR3 loop is CASSLGTVNQPQHF. The CDR3 DNA sequence: TGTGCCAGCAGCTTAGGGACAGTGAATCAGCCCCAGCATTTT.

The J gene is TRBJ2-3, the V gene TRBV5-1; no firm D call. The CDR3 length is 15 residues. V lost 0 bases to trimming and J lost 0 bases, with 8 bases between them. Germline V gives CDR1 SGHRS, CDR2 YFSETQ. In DNA form, the CDR3 reads TGCGCCAGCAGCTTGGGTCTGGGCAGCACAGATACGCAGTATTTT. Translating gives CASSLGLGSTDTQYF.

Only one count was recorded for this clone. The J gene is TRBJ2-7, the V gene TRBV13; TRBD2 is a possible D gene (5 bases). The germline V gene encodes CDR1 PRHDT and CDR2 FYEKMQ (reference sequence). The CDR3 covers 12 residues. Trimming took 2 bases from V and 9 from J, leaving 11 bases between them. CDR3 sequence: CASSLLTGMQYF. The CDR3, as DNA: TGTGCCAGCAGCTTATTGACGGGGATGCAGTACTTC.

The genes are TRBV6-1 and TRBJ1-1; D ambiguous. This CDR3 region has 13 residues. Germline V CDR1 and CDR2: MNHNS, SASEGT. Trimming pared 2 bases from V and 0 bases from J, leaving 4 bases between. The CDR3 DNA sequence: TGTGCCAGCAGTGAAAGCCTGAACACTGAAGCTTTCTTT. Amino acid sequence: CASSESLNTEAFF.

The chain joins TRBV6-5 to TRBJ1-2; no firm D call. CDR1 MNHEY and CDR2 SVGAGI come from the germline V gene. Trimming pared 8 bases from V and 4 bases from J, leaving 20 bases between. This CDR3 is built from 15 residues. The CDR3 region has the DNA TGTGCCAGCTTTGAGCGTGGGAGGGCTCGCTATGGCTACACCTTC. It is translated as CASFERGRARYGYTF.

This chain connects TRBV29-1 to TRBJ1-3; D is possibly TRBD1 (5 bases). This CDR3 has 13 amino acids. Trimming shortened V by 2 bases and J by 3 bases, and 8 bases separated the two germline ends. Germline values: CDR1 SQVTM, CDR2 ANQGSEA. CDR3 sequence (DNA): TGCAGCGTTGAACTGACAGTTGGAAACACCATATATTTT. This gives the protein CSVELTVGNTIYF.

V usage is TRBV9 and J usage is TRBJ2-2, with TRBD2 matching 8 bases. Germline CDR1 SGDLS, CDR2 YYNGEE. V lost 0 bases, J lost 4 bases, and 5 bases stayed unmatched. This CDR3 contains 16 residues. For the CDR3, the DNA is TGTGCCAGCAGCGTAGACGGGAGGGCCGGCACCGGGGAGCTGTTTTTT. Translation: CASSVDGRAGTGELFF.

This clone was detected once. The chain couples TRBV27 to TRBJ1-1; D unresolved. V gave up 6 bases and J gave up 5 bases, with 13 bases separating them. CDR1 MNHEY and CDR2 SMNVEV come from the germline V gene (reference sequence). This CDR3 region has 13 residues. CDR3 nucleotides: TGTGCCAGCAGACCTGACCCGGGGACTGAAGCTTTCTTT. Encoded protein: CASRPDPGTEAFF.

The chain has TRBV5-1 and TRBJ2-7; 8 positions agree with TRBD2. Unmatched junction bases numbered 8, after V lost 2 bases and J lost 4 bases. The CDR3 is 15 residues long. CDR1 is SGHRS and CDR2 is YFSETQ in the germline V gene. The CDR3 coding sequence is TGCGCCAGCAGCTTCTCGAGCGGGAGCGGGTACGAGCAGTACTTC. Its translation is CASSFSSGSGYEQYF.

In DNA, the CDR3 is TGCAGCGTTGACCGGCCCGGGACAATTTCCTACACCTTC. Residues: CSVDRPGTISYTF. The V and J genes are TRBV29-1 and TRBJ1-2, with a possible D match to TRBD1 (6 bases). Germline CDR1 SQVTM, CDR2 ANQGSEA. V was shortened by 3 bases and J by 10 bases, with 18 bases between the two germline ends. The CDR3 consists of 13 residues.

This CDR3 reads CASSLTEETQYF. In nucleotides, the CDR3 is TGTGCCAGCAGCTTAACGGAAGAGACCCAGTACTTC. V is TRBV7-8 and J is TRBJ2-5; no reliable D call. This CDR3 has 12 residues. CDR1 is SGHVS, CDR2 FQNEAQ, per germline. V was trimmed by 2 bases and J by 3 bases, leaving 4 bases between them.

V gene TRBV2 combines with J gene TRBJ2-7; the match to TRBD2 covers 7 bases. The CDR3 spans 12 residues. Germline V gene sequence: CDR1 SNHLY, CDR2 FYNNEI. J lost 0 bases, V lost 8 bases, and 1 base had no gene match. The CDR3 DNA follows: TGTGCCAGCCGCGGGAGCTCCTACGAGCAGTACTTC. It codes for CASRGSSYEQYF.

The J gene is TRBJ2-1, the V gene TRBV19; D is ambiguous. This CDR3 has 14 residues. Germline V lookup: CDR1 LNHDA, CDR2 SQIVND (reference sequence). Between the trimmed V and J ends, which lost 3 bases and 0 bases, there was a span of 6 bases. CDR3 DNA: TGTGCCAGTAGTATGCTAAGCTCCTACAATGAGCAGTTCTTC. Residues: CASSMLSSYNEQFF. The full variable domain, its missing parts supplied by reference TRBV19 and TRBJ2-1, is DGGITQSPKYLFRKEGQNVTLSCEQNLNHDAMYWYRQDPGQGLRLIYYSQIVNDFQKGDIAEGYSVSREKKESFPLTVTSAQKNPTAFYLCASSMLSSYNEQFFGPGTRLTVL.

In its sample, this clone was seen once. This chain joins TRBV7-9 and TRBJ1-2; no reliable D call. Germline assignment: CDR1 SEHNR and CDR2 FQNEAQ (reference sequence). The CDR3 is 13 amino acids. V was trimmed by 2 bases and J by 8 bases, leaving 12 bases between them. This chain's CDR3 is CASSLPPGRGYTF. The CDR3 DNA follows: TGTGCCAGCAGCTTACCTCCAGGTCGGGGCTACACCTTC. The full variable domain, rest sourced from reference TRBV7-9 and TRBJ1-2, is DTGVSQNPRHKITKRGQNVTFRCDPISEHNRLYWYRQTLGQGPEFLTYFQNEAQLEKSRLLSDRFSAERPKGSFSTLEIQRTEQGDSAMYLCASSLPPGRGYTFGSGTRLTVV.

CDR3 bases: TGTGCCAGCAGCCCGCGGACAGGGGGTTTCTATGGCTACACCTTC. Translated, it gives CASSPRTGGFYGYTF. The rearrangement uses TRBV7-2 and TRBJ1-2, with 10 bases identical to TRBD1. The CDR3 runs 15 residues. Germline V gives CDR1 SGHTA, CDR2 FQGNSA. V lost 5 bases to trimming and J lost 4 bases; unmatched junction nucleotides: 7.

In DNA form, the CDR3 reads TGCAGCGTTGATGCCAGGGGGCGAATGGATACGCAGTATTTT. Translating it yields CSVDARGRMDTQYF. The V and J genes are TRBV29-1 and TRBJ2-3; 8 positions match TRBD1. CDR3 length: 14 amino acids. The germline V gene encodes CDR1 SQVTM and CDR2 ANQGSEA. The ends lost 3 bases at V and 6 bases at J; junction bases unmatched: 8.

The rearrangement uses TRBV9 and TRBJ1-2; D gene uncertain. The CDR3 totals 15 residues. V was pared by 2 bases and J by 4 bases, with 15 bases between. Germline V gene lookup returns CDR1 SGDLS and CDR2 YYNGEE. The CDR3 sequence is CASSVRPDIIYGYTF. CDR3 nucleotide sequence: TGTGCCAGCAGCGTCAGACCCGACATAATCTATGGCTACACCTTC.

The chain couples TRBV28 to TRBJ1-1; D not certain. The CDR3 length is 13 residues. The germline V gene has CDR1 MDHEN and CDR2 SYDVKM. V lost 6 bases and J 3 bases, leaving 11 bases between the germline ends. The chain's CDR3 is CASSQPSYTEAFF. Written as DNA, the CDR3 is TGTGCCAGCAGCCAACCGAGTTACACTGAAGCTTTCTTT.

Only a few counts were recorded for this clone. V and J are TRBV7-9 and TRBJ1-2; weak D call: TRBD1 (5 bases). CDR1 is SEHNR, CDR2 FQNEAQ, per germline (reference sequence). The CDR3 has 16 residues. Trimming removed 3 bases from V and 4 bases from J, with 18 bases in between. The CDR3 protein is CASSLDLGVSPYGYTF. For the CDR3, the DNA is TGTGCCAGCAGCTTGGACCTAGGGGTGTCTCCCTATGGCTACACCTTC.

This clone has a single count. The CDR3 sequence is CASSLDAYRGTGELFF. As DNA, the CDR3 is TGCGCCAGCAGCTTGGACGCTTATCGGGGCACCGGGGAGCTGTTTTTT. V and J are TRBV5-1 and TRBJ2-2, with D perhaps matching TRBD2 (5 bases). Germline CDR1 SGHRS, CDR2 YFSETQ. V was shortened by 0 bases and J by 4 bases, with 13 bases between the two germline ends. The CDR3 extends over 16 amino acids.